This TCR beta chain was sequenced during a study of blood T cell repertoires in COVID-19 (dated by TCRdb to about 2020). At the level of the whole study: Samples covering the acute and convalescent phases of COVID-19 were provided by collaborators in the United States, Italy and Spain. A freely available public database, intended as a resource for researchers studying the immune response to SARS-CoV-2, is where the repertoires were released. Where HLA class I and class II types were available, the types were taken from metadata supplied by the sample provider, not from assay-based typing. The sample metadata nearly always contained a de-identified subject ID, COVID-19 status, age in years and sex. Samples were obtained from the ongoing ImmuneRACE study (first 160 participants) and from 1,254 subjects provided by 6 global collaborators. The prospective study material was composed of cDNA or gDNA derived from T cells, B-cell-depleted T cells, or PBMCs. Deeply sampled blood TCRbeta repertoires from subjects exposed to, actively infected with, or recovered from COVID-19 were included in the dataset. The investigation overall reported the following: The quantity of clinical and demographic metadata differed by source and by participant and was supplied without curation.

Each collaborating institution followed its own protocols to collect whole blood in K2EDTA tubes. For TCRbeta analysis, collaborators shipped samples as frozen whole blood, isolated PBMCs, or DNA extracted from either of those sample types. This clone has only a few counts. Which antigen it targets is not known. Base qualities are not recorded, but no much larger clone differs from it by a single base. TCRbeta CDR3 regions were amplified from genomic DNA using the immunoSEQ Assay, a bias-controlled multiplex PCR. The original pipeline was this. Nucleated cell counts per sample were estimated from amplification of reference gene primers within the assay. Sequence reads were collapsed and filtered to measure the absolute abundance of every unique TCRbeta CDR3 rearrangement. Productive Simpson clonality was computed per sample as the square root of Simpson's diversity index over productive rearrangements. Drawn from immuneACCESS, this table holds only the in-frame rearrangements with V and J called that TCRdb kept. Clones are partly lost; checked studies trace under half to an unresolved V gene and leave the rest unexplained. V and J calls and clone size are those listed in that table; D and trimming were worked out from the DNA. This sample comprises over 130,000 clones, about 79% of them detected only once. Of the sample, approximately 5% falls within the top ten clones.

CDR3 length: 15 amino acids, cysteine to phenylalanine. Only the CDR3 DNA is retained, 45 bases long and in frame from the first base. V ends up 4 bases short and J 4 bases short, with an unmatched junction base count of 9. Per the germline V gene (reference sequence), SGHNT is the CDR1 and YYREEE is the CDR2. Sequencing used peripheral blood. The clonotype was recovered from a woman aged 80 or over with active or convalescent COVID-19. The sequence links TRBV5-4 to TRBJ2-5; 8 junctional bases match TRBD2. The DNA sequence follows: TGTGCCAGCAGCCCCATGCGGGGGGCTAGAGAGACCCAGTACTTC. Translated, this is CASSPMRGARETQYF.